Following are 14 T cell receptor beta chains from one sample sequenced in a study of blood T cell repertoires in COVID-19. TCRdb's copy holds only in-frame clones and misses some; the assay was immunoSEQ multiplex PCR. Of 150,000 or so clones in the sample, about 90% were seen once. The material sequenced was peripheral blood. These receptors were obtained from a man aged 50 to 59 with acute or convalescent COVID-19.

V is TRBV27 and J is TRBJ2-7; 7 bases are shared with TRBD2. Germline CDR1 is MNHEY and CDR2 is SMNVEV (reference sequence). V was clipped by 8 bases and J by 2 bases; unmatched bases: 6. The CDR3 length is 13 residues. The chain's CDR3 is CASGNGRTYEQYV. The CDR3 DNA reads TGTGCCAGCGGCAACGGGAGGACCTACGAGCAGTACGTC.

The CDR3 here is CASSHGEFPYGYTF. CDR3 DNA sequence: TGTGCCAGCAGCCATGGAGAATTCCCCTATGGCTACACCTTC. The rearrangement joins TRBV9 to TRBJ1-2; no firm D call. The V end was cut by 4 bases, the J end by 4 bases, with 14 bases between. This CDR3 is 14 amino acids long. The germline CDR1 and CDR2 sequences are SGDLS and YYNGEE.

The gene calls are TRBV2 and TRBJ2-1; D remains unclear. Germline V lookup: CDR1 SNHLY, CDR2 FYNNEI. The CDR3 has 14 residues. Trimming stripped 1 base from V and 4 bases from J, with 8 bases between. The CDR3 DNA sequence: TGTGCCAGCAGTGAAGGTGTAGAATACAATGAGCAGTTCTTC. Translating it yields CASSEGVEYNEQFF.

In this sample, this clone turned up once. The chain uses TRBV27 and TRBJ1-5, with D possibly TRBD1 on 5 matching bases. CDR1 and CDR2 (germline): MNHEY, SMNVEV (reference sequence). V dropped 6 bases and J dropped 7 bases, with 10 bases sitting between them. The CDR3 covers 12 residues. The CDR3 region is CASRAGGQPQHF. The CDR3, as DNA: TGTGCCAGCAGGGCGGGGGGGCAGCCCCAGCATTTT.

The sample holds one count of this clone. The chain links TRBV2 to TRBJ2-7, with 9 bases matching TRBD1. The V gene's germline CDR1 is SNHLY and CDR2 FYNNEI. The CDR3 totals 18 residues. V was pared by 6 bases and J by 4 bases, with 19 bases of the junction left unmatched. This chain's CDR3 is CASRKATGARDRGYEQYF. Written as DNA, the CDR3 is TGTGCCAGCAGAAAAGCAACCGGAGCAAGAGACAGGGGGTACGAGCAGTACTTC.

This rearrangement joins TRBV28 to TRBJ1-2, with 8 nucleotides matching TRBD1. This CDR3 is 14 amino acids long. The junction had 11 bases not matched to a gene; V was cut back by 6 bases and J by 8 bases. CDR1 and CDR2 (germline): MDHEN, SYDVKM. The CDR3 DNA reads TGTGCCAGCAGCTTTCCGGACAGGGTGTGGGGCTACACCTTC. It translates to CASSFPDRVWGYTF.

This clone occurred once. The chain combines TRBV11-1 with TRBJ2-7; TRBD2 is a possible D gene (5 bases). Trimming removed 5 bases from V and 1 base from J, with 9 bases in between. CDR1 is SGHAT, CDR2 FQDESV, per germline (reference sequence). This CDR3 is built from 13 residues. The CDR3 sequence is CASSRGLSYEQYV. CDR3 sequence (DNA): TGTGCCAGCAGCCGGGGATTATCCTACGAGCAGTACGTC.

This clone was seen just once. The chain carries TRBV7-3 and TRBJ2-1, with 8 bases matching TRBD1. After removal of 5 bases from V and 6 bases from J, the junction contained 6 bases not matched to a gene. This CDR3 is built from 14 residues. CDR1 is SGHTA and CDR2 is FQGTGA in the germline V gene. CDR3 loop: CASSSRTGSNEQFF. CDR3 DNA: TGTGCCAGCAGCAGCCGGACAGGGAGCAATGAGCAGTTCTTC.

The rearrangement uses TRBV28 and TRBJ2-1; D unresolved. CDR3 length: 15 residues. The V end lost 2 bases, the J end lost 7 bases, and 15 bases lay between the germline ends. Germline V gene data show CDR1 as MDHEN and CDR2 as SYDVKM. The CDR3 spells CASSLSVRPGNEQFF. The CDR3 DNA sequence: TGTGCCAGCAGTTTAAGCGTTAGGCCTGGGAATGAGCAGTTCTTC.

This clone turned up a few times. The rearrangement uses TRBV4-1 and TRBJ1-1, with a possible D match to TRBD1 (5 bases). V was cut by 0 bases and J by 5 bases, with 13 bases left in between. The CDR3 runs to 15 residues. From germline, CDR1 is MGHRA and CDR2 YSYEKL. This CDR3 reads CASSQEASGRTEAFF. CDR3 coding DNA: TGCGCCAGCAGCCAAGAGGCGTCAGGGCGAACTGAAGCTTTCTTT.

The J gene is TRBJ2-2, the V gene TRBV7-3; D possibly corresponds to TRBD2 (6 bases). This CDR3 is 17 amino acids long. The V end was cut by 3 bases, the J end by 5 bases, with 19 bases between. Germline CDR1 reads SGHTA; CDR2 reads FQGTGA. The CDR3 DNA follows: TGTGCCAGCAGCTTTTTATCCGGTCGCGCGGGAACCGGGGAGCTGTTTTTT. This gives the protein CASSFLSGRAGTGELFF.

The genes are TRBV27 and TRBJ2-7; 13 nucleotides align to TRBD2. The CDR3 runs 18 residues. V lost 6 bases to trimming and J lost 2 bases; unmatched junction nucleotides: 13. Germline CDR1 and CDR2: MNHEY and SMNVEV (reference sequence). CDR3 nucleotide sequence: TGTGCCAGCAGCCCGATGGGGACTAGCGGGGTAATCCCCTACGAGCAGTACTTC. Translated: CASSPMGTSGVIPYEQYF.

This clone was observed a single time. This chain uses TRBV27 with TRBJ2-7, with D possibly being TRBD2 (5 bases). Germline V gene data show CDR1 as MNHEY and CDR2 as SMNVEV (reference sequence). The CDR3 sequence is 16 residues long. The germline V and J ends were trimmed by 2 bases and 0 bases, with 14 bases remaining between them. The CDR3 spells CASSLIGGPSSYEQYF. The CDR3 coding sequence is TGTGCCAGCAGTTTAATAGGCGGGCCGAGCTCCTACGAGCAGTACTTC.

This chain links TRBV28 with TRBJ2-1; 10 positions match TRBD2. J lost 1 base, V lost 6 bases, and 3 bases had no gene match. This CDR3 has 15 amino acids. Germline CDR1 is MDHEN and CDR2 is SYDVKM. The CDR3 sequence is CASRLAGDSYNEQFF. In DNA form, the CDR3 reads TGTGCCAGCAGGCTAGCGGGAGATTCCTACAATGAGCAGTTCTTC.